Ten or more counts support the clone carrying this T cell receptor beta chain. V was clipped by 6 bases and J by 10 bases; unmatched bases: 9. Germline V gives CDR1 DFQATT, CDR2 SNEGSKA (reference sequence). This CDR3 is 12 amino acids long. This sample was taken from a study of HIV-infected patients and healthy controls. All unsorted peripheral T cells were captured because whole blood was used without fractionation. cDNA was made from about 480 ng RNA using alpha and beta constant primers. Each of the alpha and beta chains got its own library through chain-specific third strand synthesis with indices. A single record per CDR3 protein comes from TCRdb applying MiXCR to the 5' RACE reads. The sample shows 20,000 to 30,000 distinct CDR3 sequences, about 8.7% of them seen only once.

The sequence derives from an adult in good health. Sequenced sample: blood. The chain employs TRBV20-1 and TRBJ1-1, with 9 bases that match TRBD1. The CDR3 bases are TGCAGTGCCAACCCCCCACAGGGGGCAGCTTTCTTT. Amino acids: CSANPPQGAAFF.